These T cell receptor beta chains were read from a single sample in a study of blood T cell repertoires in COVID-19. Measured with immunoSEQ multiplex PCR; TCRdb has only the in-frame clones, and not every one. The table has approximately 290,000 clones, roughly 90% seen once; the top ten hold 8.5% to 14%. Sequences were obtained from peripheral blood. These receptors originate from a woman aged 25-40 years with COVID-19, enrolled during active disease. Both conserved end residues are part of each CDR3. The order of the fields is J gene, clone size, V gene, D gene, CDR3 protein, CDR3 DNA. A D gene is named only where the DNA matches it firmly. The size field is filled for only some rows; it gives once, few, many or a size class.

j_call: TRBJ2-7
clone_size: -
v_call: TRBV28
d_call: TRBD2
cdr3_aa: CASSFRGLALYEQYF
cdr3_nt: TGTGCCAGCAGTTTTCGAGGACTAGCCCTCTACGAGCAGTACTTC

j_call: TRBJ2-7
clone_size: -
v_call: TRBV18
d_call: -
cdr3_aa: CASSPTRVDYEQYF
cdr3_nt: TGTGCCAGCTCACCTACCAGGGTTGACTACGAGCAGTACTTC

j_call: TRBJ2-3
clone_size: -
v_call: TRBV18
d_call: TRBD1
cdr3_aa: CASSPPSGQLSTDTQYF
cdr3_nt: TGTGCCAGCTCACCACCTTCGGGACAGCTTAGCACAGATACGCAGTATTTT

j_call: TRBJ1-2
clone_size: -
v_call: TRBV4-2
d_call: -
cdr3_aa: CASSQDGVRLDYGYTF
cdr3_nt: TGTGCCAGCAGCCAAGATGGAGTCCGGCTGGACTATGGCTACACCTTC

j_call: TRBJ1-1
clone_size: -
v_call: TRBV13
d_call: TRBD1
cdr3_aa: CASSLGPGQPNTEAFF
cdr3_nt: TGTGCCAGCAGCTTAGGACCGGGACAGCCGAACACTGAAGCTTTCTTT

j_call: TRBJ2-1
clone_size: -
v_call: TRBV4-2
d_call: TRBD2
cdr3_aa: CASSRGTSEGEQFF
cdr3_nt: TGTGCCAGCAGCCGAGGGACTAGCGAAGGTGAGCAGTTCTTC

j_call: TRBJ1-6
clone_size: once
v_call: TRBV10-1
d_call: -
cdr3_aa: CASSEQRNSPLHF
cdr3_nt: TGCGCCAGCAGTGAACAACGAAATTCACCCCTCCACTTT

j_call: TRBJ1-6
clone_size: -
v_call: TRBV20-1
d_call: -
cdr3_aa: CSASWGGPNSPLHF
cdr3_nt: TGCAGTGCTAGTTGGGGAGGGCCTAATTCACCCCTCCACTTT

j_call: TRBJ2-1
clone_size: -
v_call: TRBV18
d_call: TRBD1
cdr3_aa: CASSVQGARYNEQFF
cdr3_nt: TGTGCCAGCTCCGTGCAGGGGGCAAGGTACAATGAGCAGTTCTTC

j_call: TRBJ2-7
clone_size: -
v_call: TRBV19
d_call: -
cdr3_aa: CAAAPAASYEQYF
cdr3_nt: TGTGCGGCCGCCCCCGCGGCCTCCTACGAGCAGTACTTC

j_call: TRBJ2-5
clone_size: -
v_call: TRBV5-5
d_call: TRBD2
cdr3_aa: CASSLFSGVQETQYF
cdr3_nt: TGTGCCAGCAGCTTGTTTAGCGGGGTCCAAGAGACCCAGTACTTC

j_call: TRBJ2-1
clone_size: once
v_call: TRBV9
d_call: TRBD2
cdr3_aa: CASSVGTSLREQFF
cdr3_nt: TGTGCCAGCAGCGTAGGGACTAGCCTTAGGGAGCAGTTCTTC

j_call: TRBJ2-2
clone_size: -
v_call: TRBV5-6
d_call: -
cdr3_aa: CASSSYTGELFF
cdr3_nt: TGTGCCAGCAGCTCCTACACCGGGGAGCTGTTTTTT

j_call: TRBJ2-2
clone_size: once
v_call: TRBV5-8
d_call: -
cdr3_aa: CASSLRGLNTGELFF
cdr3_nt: TGTGCCAGCAGCTTGCGAGGCCTGAACACCGGGGAGCTGTTTTTT

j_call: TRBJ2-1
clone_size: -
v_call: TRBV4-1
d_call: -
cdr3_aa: CASSQDRDWGRNEQFF
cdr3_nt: TGCGCCAGCAGCCAAGACCGGGACTGGGGCCGCAATGAGCAGTTCTTC

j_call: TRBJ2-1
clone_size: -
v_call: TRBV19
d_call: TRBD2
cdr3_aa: CASIFSGASMNEQFF
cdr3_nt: TGTGCCAGTATTTTCAGCGGGGCGAGTATGAATGAGCAGTTCTTC

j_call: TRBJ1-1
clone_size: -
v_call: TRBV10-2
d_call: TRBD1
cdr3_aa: CASSGTGGTEAFF
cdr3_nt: TGCGCCAGCAGTGGTACAGGGGGTACTGAAGCTTTCTTT

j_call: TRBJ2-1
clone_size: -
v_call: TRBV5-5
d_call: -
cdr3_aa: CASSYRQFNEQFF
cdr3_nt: TGTGCCAGCAGCTACAGACAGTTCAATGAGCAGTTCTTC

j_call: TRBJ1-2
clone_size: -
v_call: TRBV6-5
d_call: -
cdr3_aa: CASSYNTGTIYGYTF
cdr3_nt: TGTGCCAGCAGTTACAATACAGGGACTATCTATGGCTACACCTTC

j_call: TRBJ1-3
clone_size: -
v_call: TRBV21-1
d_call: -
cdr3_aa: CASSKGLVIGRAFSGNTIYF
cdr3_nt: TGTGCCAGCAGCAAAGGTCTTGTTATTGGCAGAGCGTTTTCTGGAAACACCATATATTTT

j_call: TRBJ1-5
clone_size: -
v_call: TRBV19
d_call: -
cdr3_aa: CASSLDGEDQPQHF
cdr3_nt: TGTGCCAGTAGTCTCGACGGTGAGGATCAGCCCCAGCATTTT

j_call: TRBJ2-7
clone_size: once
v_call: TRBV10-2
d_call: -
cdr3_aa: CASSSLGRPPRF
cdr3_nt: TGCGCCAGCAGTTCCCTCGGCAGGCCGCCCAGATTC

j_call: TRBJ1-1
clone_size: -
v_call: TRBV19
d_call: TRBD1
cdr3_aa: CASSIMVGQGDTEAFF
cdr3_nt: TGTGCCAGTAGTATAATGGTCGGACAGGGTGACACTGAAGCTTTCTTT

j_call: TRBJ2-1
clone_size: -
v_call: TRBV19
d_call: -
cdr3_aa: CASRIGSGSYNEQFF
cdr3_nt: TGTGCCAGTAGGATAGGGAGTGGCTCCTACAATGAGCAGTTCTTC

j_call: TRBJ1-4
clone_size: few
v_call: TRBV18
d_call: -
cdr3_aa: CASSPQTGWEKLFF
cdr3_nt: TGTGCCAGCTCACCACAAACAGGGTGGGAAAAACTGTTTTTT

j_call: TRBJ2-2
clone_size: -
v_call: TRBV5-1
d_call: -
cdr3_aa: CASSGALNTGELFF
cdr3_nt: TGCGCCAGCAGCGGGGCCTTGAACACCGGGGAGCTGTTTTTT

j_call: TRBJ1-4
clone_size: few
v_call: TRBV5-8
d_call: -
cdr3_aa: CASSLHALRTTNEKLFF
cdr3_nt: TGTGCCAGCAGCTTGCATGCCCTAAGAACAACTAATGAAAAACTGTTTTTT

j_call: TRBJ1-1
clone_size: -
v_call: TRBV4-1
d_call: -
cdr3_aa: CASVGVPNTEAFF
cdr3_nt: TGCGCCAGCGTCGGGGTACCGAACACTGAAGCTTTCTTT

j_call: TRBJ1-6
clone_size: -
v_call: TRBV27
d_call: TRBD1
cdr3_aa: CASRQDPGTGYSPLHF
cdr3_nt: TGTGCCAGCAGGCAAGACCCCGGGACAGGGTATTCACCCCTCCACTTT

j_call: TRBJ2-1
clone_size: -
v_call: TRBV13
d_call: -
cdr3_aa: CASAGLATPSNEQFF
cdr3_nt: TGTGCCAGCGCCGGCCTAGCGACACCATCCAATGAGCAGTTCTTC

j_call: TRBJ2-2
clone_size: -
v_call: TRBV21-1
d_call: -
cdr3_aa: CASSYPGQGWGGELFF
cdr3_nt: TGTGCCAGCAGTTATCCTGGACAGGGCTGGGGCGGGGAGCTGTTTTTT

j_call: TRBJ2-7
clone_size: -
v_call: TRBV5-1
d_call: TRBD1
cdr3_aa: CASSSSPGTATYEQYF
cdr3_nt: TGCGCCAGCAGCTCCAGCCCCGGGACAGCCACCTACGAGCAGTACTTC

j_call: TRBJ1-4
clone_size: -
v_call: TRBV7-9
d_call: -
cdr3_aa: CASTVGYNEKLFF
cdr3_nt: TGTGCCAGCACTGTCGGGTACAATGAAAAACTGTTTTTT

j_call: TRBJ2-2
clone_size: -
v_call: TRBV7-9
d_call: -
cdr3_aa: CASSLTGQALARRPGELFF
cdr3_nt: TGTGCCAGCAGCTTAACGGGGCAGGCCCTAGCGCGACGCCCCGGGGAGCTGTTTTTT

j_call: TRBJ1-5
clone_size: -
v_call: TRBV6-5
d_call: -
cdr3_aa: CASSYARGRNQPQHF
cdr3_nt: TGTGCCAGCAGTTACGCCCGCGGGCGTAATCAGCCCCAGCATTTT

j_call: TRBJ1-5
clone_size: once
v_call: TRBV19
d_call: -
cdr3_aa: CASSIPRGGNQPQHF
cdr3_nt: TGTGCCAGTAGTATACCCAGGGGAGGCAATCAGCCCCAGCATTTT

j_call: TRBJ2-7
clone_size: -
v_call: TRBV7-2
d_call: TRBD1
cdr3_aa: CASSSLDRAYEQYF
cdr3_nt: TGTGCCAGCAGCTCCTTGGACAGGGCTTACGAGCAGTACTTC

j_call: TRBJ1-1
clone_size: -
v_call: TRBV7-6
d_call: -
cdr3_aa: CASSLFPQGSNTEAFF
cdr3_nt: TGTGCCAGCAGCTTATTCCCTCAGGGCTCGAACACTGAAGCTTTCTTT

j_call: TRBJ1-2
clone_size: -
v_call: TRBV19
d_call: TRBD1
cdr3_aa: CASTGRGTGAVYGYTF
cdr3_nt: TGTGCCAGTACCGGCAGGGGGACAGGGGCCGTTTATGGCTACACCTTC

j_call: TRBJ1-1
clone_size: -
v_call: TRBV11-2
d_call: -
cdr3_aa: CASSVQGPNTEAFF
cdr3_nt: TGTGCCAGCAGCGTACAGGGACCGAACACTGAAGCTTTCTTT

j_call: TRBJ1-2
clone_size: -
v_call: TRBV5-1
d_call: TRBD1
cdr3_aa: CASSRGTDTRGYTF
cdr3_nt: TGCGCCAGCAGCCGAGGGACAGACACGAGAGGCTACACCTTC

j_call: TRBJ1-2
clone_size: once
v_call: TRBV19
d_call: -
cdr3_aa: CASSPGTNHYYGYTF
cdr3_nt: TGTGCCAGTAGTCCCGGGACAAACCATTACTATGGCTACACCTTC